The T cell receptor beta chain under discussion was sequenced for a study of CD8 T cells in Susac syndrome. CD8+ and CD4+ blood T cells underwent TCR beta sequencing. The CD8+ and CD4+ T cells were isolated magnetically using a negative isolation approach, whereas the TEMRA cells were enriched by FACS. Reverse transcription of roughly 0.5 to 1 ug RNA was carried out with random hexamers. It was immunoSEQ multiplex PCR that amplified TCR beta CDR3 across 54 Vbeta and 13 Jbeta. TCRdb called the immunoSEQ multiplex PCR reads again in MiXCR, with one record for every CDR3 protein. The data show a few hundred thousand distinct CDR3 sequences, approximately 85% seen once. CDR3 size: 16 residues. V lost 7 bases to trimming and J lost 3 bases, with 18 bases between them. This clonotype has just one count.

The origin of this receptor is a human donor with multiple sclerosis. Sample: CD8+ T cells from PBMCs. The V gene is TRBV12-3 or TRBV12-4, the J gene TRBJ2-2; tentatively, D is TRBD1 (6 bases). The CDR3 loop reads CASNPRDTQDTGELFF. DNA for the CDR3: TGTGCCAGCAACCCACGGGACACTCAGGACACCGGGGAGCTGTTTTTT.